This T cell receptor beta chain was sequenced for a study of cytomegalovirus exposure and HLA in healthy donors. In the study overall: Earlier work reported roughly 120 million unique TCR beta sequences from approximately 180 million T cells.

The CDR3 loop spans 14 amino acids. Looked up from germline, CDR1 is SGHTA and CDR2 is FQGNSA. V dropped 3 bases and J dropped 6; count of bases not matched to a gene: 2. The study, taken as a whole, reports: A later examination showed that TCR association rates differed by HLA locus, with DRB1 most and HLA-C fewest. In an earlier analysis, about 87% or about 30%: the productive usage of most TCR beta V segments. In vitro work confirmed that three CMV-associated chains recognize CMV antigens.

Researchers ran the PCR with 60 Vbeta and 13 Jbeta primers. Libraries were prepared by immunoSEQ multiplex PCR; TCRdb keeps only in-frame clonotypes and omits some of them. The table includes some 130,000 clones, roughly three quarters detected once. Concerning this clone: Its antigen is not identified.

The sequence was collected from a man aged 18 to 29 in good health and CMV-seronegative. This chain connects TRBV7-2 to TRBJ2-5; 12 bases align to TRBD1. The sequenced material came from PBMCs. The chain's CDR3 is CASSLGTGGQTQYF. The CDR3 DNA sequence: TGTGCCAGCAGCTTGGGGACAGGGGGCCAGACCCAGTACTTC.